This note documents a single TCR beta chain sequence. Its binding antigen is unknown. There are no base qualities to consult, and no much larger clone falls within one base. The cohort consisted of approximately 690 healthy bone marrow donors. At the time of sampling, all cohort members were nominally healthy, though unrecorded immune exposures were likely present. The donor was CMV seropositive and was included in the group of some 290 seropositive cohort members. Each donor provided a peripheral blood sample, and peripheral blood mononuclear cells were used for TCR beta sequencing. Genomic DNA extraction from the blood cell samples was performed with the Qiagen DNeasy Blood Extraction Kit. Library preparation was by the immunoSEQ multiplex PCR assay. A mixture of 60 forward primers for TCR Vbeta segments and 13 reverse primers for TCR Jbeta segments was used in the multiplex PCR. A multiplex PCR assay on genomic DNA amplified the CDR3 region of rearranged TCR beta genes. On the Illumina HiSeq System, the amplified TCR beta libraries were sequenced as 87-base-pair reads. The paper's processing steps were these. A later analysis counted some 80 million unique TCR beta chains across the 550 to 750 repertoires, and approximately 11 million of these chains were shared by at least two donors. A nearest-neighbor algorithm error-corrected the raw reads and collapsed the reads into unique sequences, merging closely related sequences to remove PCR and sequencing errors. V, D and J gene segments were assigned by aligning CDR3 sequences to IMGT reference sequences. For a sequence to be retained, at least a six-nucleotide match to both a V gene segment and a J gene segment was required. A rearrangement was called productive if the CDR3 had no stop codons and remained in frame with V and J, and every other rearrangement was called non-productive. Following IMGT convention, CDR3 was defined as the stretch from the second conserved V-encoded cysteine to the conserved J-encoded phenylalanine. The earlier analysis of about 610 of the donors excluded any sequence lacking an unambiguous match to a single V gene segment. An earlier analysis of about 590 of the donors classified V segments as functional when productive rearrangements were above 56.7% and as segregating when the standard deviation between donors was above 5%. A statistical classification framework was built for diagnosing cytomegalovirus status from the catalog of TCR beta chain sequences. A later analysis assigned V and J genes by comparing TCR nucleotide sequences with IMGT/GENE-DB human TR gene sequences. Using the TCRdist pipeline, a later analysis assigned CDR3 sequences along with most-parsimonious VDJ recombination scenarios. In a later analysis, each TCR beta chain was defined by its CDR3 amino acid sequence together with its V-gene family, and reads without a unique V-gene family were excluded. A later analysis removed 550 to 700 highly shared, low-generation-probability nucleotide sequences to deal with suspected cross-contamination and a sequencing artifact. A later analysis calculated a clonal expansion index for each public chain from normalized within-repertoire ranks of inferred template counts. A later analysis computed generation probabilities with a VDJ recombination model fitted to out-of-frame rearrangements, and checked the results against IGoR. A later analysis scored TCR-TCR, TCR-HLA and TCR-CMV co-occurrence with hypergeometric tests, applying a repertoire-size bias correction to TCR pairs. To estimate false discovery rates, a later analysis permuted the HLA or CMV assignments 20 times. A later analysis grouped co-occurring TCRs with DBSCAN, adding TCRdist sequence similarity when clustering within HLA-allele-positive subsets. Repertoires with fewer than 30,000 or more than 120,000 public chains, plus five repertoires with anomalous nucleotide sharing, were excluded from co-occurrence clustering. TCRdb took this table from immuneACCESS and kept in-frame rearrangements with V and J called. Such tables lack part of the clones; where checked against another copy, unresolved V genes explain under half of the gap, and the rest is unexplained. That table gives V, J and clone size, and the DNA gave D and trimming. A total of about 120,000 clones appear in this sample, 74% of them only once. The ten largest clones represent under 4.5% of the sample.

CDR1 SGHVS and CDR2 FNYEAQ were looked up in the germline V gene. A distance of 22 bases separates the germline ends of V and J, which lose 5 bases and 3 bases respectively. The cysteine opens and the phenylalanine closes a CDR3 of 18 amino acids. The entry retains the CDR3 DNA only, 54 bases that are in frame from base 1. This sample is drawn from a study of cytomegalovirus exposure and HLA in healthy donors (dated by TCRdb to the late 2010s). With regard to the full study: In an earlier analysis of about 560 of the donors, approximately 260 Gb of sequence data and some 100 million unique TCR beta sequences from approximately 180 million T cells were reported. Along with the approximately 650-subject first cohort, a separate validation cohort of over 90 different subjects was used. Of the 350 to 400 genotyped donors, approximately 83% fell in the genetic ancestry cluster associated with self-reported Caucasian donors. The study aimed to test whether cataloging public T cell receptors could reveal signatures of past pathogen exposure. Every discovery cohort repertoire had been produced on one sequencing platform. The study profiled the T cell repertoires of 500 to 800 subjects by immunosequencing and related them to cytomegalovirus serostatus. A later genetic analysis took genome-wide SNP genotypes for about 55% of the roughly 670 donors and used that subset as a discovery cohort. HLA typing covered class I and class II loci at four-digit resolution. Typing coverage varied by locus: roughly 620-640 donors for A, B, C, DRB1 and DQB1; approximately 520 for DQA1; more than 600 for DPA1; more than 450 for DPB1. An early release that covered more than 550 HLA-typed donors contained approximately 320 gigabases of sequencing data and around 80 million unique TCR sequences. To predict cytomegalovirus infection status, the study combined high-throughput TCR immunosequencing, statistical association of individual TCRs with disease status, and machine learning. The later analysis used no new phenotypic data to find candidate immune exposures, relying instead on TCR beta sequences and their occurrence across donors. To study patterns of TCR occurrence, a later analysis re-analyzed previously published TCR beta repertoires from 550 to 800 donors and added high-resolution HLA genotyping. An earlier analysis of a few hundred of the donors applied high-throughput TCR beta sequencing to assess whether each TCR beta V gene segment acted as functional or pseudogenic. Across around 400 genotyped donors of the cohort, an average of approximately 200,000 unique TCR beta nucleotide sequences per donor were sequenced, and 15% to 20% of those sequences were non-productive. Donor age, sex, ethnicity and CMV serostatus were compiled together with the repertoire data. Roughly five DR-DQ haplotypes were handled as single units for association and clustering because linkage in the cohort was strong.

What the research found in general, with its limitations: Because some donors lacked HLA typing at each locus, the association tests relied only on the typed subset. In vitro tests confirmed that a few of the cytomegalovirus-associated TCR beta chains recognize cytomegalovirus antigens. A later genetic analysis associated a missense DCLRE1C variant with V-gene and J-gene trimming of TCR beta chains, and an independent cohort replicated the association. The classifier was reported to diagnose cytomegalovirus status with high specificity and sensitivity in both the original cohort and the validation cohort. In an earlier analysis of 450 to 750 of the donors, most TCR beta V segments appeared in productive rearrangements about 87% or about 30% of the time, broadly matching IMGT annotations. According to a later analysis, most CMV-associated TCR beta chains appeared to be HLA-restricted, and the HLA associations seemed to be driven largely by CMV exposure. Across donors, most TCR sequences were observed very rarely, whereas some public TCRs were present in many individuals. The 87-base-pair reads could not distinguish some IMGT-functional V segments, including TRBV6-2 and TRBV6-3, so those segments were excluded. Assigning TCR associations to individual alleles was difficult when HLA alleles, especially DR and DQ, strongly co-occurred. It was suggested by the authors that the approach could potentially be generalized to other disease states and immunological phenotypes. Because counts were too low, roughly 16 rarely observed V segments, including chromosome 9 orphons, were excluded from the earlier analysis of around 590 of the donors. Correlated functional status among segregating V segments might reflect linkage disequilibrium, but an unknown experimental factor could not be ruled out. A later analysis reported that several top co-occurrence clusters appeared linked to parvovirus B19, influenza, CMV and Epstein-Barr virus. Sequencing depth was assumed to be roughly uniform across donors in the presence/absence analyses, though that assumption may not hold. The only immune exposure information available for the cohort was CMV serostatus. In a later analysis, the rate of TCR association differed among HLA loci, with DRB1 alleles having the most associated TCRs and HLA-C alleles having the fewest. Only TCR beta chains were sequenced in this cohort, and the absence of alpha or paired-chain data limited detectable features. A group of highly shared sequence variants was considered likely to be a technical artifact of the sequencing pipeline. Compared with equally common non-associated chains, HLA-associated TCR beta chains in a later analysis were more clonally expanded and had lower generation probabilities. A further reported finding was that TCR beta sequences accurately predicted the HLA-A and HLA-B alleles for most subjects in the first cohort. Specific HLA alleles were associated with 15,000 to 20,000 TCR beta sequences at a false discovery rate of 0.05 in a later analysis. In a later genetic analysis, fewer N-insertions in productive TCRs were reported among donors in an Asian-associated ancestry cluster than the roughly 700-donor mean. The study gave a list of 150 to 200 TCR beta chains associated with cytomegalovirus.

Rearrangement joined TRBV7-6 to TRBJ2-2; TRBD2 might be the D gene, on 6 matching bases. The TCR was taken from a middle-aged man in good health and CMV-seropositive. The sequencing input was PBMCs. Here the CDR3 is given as CASSLPREGRDHTGELFF. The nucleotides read TGTGCCAGCAGCCTCCCTAGAGAGGGGCGGGACCACACCGGGGAGCTGTTTTTT.